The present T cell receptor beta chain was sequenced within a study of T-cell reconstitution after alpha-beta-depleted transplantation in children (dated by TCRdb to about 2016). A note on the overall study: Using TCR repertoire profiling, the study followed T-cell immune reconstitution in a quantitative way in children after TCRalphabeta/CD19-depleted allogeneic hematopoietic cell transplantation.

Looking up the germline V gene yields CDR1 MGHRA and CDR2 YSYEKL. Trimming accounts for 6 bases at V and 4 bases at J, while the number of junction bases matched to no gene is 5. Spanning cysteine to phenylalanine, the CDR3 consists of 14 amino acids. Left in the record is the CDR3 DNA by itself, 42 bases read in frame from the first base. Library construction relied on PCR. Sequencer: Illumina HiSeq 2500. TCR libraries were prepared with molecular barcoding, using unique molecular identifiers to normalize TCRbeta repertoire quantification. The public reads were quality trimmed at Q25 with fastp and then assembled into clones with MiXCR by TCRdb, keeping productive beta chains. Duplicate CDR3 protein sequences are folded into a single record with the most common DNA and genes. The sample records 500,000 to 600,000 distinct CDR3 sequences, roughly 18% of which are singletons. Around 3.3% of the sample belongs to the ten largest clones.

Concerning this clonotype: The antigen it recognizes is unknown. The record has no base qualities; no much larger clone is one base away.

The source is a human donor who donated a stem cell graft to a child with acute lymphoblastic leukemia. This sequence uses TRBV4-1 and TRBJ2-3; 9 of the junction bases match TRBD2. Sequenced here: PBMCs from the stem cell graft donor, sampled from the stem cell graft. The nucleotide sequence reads TGCGCCAGCAGGGACAGACTAGCGGCAGATACGCAGTATTTT. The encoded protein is CASRDRLAADTQYF.